This T cell receptor beta chain was sequenced in a study of siplizumab effects on memory and regulatory T cells. Overall study: Investigators ran mixed lymphocyte reactions in pairs, testing siplizumab at 0.8 to 1 ug/mL against no drug.

Study findings and constraints: Phenotypic classification as naive or memory proved unattainable for roughly 75-96% of proliferating CD4+ or CD8+ clones. Alloreactive clones mapping to unstimulated subsets formed only a minor fraction.

In the case of this clone: Its matching antigen is unknown.

The authors kept the mixed lymphocyte reaction cells in coculture at 37°C for under 7 days. Researchers tagged responder PBMCs with CFSE and stimulator PBMCs with Violet Dye before mixing them 1:1. Germline CDR1 and CDR2: SGHVS and FQNEAQ. Trimming took 4 bases from V and 3 from J, leaving 17 bases between them. This CDR3 has 16 amino acids. Clones were sequenced by immunoSEQ multiplex PCR, and TCRdb holds only the in-frame ones, with some missing. The top ten clones hold approximately 15% of a sample with roughly 7,100 clones, just over 35% of them seen once. J is TRBJ2-3 and V is TRBV7-8; the D gene is possibly TRBD1 (5 bases). Sequencing used CFSE-low (dividing) CD8+ T cells sorted from an allogeneic mixed lymphocyte reaction. The clonotype originates from a human donor in good health; the cells came from an allogeneic mixed lymphocyte reaction. CDR3 in DNA: TGTGCCAGCAGCTACCACAGGTTGAGGATGACAGATACGCAGTATTTT. This codes for CASSYHRLRMTDTQYF.